These 14 T cell receptor beta chains were sequenced from one sample in a study of blood T cell repertoires in COVID-19. Produced via immunoSEQ multiplex PCR; TCRdb's table is partial and in-frame only. The sample lists a few hundred thousand clones; more than 80% were seen once. The source material was peripheral blood. These receptor sequences come from a woman aged 25-40 years with active or convalescent COVID-19.

V gene TRBV9 combines with J gene TRBJ2-3; D might be TRBD2 (7 bases). V lost 2 bases to trimming and J lost 2 bases, with 15 bases between them. Germline loops: CDR1 SGDLS, CDR2 YYNGEE. The CDR3 has 16 residues. CDR3 in amino acids: CASSVTEGGNTDTQYF. As DNA, the CDR3 is TGTGCCAGCAGCGTGACTGAGGGGGGGAACACAGATACGCAGTATTTT.

The chain links TRBV20-1 to TRBJ1-1; D is ambiguous. The germline CDR1 and CDR2 sequences are DFQATT and SNEGSKA (reference sequence). Trimming took 6 bases from V and 1 from J, leaving 6 bases between them. CDR3 length: 11 amino acids. DNA of the CDR3: TGCAGTGCGGGCGAGAACACTGAAGCTTTCTTT. As protein: CSAGENTEAFF.

The rearrangement links TRBV6-5 to TRBJ2-7; 7 nucleotides match TRBD1. Losses at the gene ends were 5 bases for V and 5 bases for J; bases not matched to a gene: 12. The V gene's germline CDR1 is MNHEY and CDR2 SVGAGI. There are 15 residues in the CDR3. The chain's CDR3 is CASSIRDSVTHEQYF. The CDR3 DNA is TGTGCCAGCAGTATACGGGACAGCGTTACCCACGAGCAGTACTTC.

The chain links TRBV12-3 or TRBV12-4 to TRBJ2-5, with TRBD1 matching over 10 bases. V was pared by 4 bases and J by 7 bases, with 3 bases of the junction left unmatched. This CDR3 comprises 13 residues. The CDR3 loop is CASSSWTGGTQYF. DNA of the CDR3: TGTGCCAGCAGTTCATGGACAGGGGGGACCCAGTACTTC.

The rearrangement links TRBV30 to TRBJ1-5; a weak D match, TRBD1 (6 bases). The germline gives CDR1 GTSNPN, CDR2 SVGIG (reference sequence). The CDR3 extends over 14 amino acids. CDR3 DNA sequence: TGTGCTTGGGCTATTAGGGGGGGAGGCCAGCCCCAGCATTTT. This codes for CAWAIRGGGQPQHF.

The chain recombines TRBV4-1 with TRBJ1-5, with D possibly TRBD1 on 5 matching bases. The CDR3 is 16 residues long. The V end lost 0 bases, the J end lost 2 bases, and 11 bases lay between the germline ends. Germline V gene sequence: CDR1 MGHRA, CDR2 YSYEKL. CDR3 DNA sequence: TGCGCCAGCAGCCAAGAAGGGGATACGGGCAATCAGCCCCAGCATTTT. It translates to CASSQEGDTGNQPQHF.

This clone was recorded a few times. This sample includes further DNA sequences coding for the same CDR3. This chain links TRBV3-1 (or the pseudogene TRBV3-2) with TRBJ1-6; 9 bases align to TRBD1. The V segment lost 0 bases and the J segment 5 bases; nucleotides outside the gene matches: 11. CDR1 is LGHDT, CDR2 YNNKEL, per germline (reference sequence). CDR3 length equals 19 residues. CDR3 sequence reads: CASSQEGPIGTGNNSPLHF. The CDR3 nucleotides are TGTGCCAGCAGCCAAGAGGGGCCCATAGGGACAGGGAATAATTCACCCCTCCACTTT.

The chain uses TRBV14 and TRBJ1-2, with D maybe TRBD1 (5 bases). V was cut by 0 bases and J by 7 bases, with 12 bases left in between. Germline values: CDR1 SGHDN, CDR2 FVKESK. The CDR3 has 14 amino acids. CDR3 sequence: CASSQDVGGPGYTF. The CDR3 DNA follows: TGTGCCAGCAGCCAAGACGTCGGGGGTCCTGGCTACACCTTC. Full variable domain (rest looked up from reference TRBV14 and TRBJ1-2): EAGVTQFPSHSVIEKGQTVTLRCDPISGHDNLYWYRRVMGKEIKFLLHFVKESKQDESGMPNNRFLAERTGGTYSTLKVQPAELEDSGVYFCASSQDVGGPGYTFGSGTRLTVV.

The chain is built from TRBV10-3 and TRBJ1-2, with 7 positions matching TRBD1. Trimming at V came to 5 bases and at J to 7 bases, leaving 13 bases not matched to a gene. The germline V gene has CDR1 ENHRY and CDR2 SYGVKD. This CDR3 has 15 residues. CDR3 DNA sequence: TGTGCCATCAGTACACCGACAGGGTTTGTTGGTGGCTACACCTTC. Its protein product is CAISTPTGFVGGYTF.

This chain links TRBV2 with TRBJ1-2; tentative D call: TRBD1 (5 bases). From germline, CDR1 is SNHLY and CDR2 FYNNEI. The CDR3 is 14 residues long. Trimming took 2 bases from V and 5 from J, leaving 12 bases between them. The CDR3 is CASSEPPGSYGYTF. The CDR3, as DNA: TGTGCCAGCAGTGAACCTCCAGGGTCTTATGGCTACACCTTC.

The gene calls are TRBV5-4 and TRBJ2-2, with a possible D match to TRBD1 (6 bases). Germline assignment: CDR1 SGHNT and CDR2 YYREEE (reference sequence). The V end was cut by 3 bases, the J end by 4 bases, with 13 bases between. This CDR3 spans 15 amino acids. The CDR3 DNA reads as TGTGCCAGCAGCTACTCTCCAGGGGTCACCGGGGAGCTGTTTTTT. Translated: CASSYSPGVTGELFF.

This chain connects TRBV29-1 to TRBJ2-3; D may be TRBD1 (5 bases). V was trimmed by 2 bases and J by 10 bases, leaving 19 bases between them. CDR1 and CDR2 from the germline V gene are SQVTM and ANQGSEA. CDR3 size: 14 residues. The CDR3 is CSVERTQGSPPQYF. The CDR3 DNA reads as TGCAGCGTTGAACGGACCCAGGGATCTCCCCCGCAGTATTTT.

V gene TRBV18 combines with J gene TRBJ2-3; D is unresolved. The CDR3 has 16 residues. Germline CDR1 is KGHSH and CDR2 is LQKENI. The V end was cut by 5 bases, the J end by 3 bases, with 18 bases between. The CDR3 here is CASSSGAGFGTDTQYF. The CDR3 coding sequence is TGTGCCAGCTCATCAGGCGCTGGGTTTGGTACAGATACGCAGTATTTT.

The V and J genes are TRBV7-9 and TRBJ2-7; maybe TRBD2 (5 bases). The CDR3 is 15 amino acids. Germline lookup yields CDR1 SEHNR and CDR2 FQNEAQ (reference sequence). Trimming took 4 bases from V and 3 from J, leaving 16 bases between them. In nucleotides, the CDR3 is TGTGCCAGCAGCTCTAGGACCGGGGTGGTCTACGAGCAGTACTTC. The encoded protein is CASSSRTGVVYEQYF.